This T cell receptor (beta chain) is drawn from a study of T cell responses to AZD1222 COVID-19 vaccine. On this clone itself: Its antigen is still unknown.

Assay used: immunoSEQ multiplex PCR; TCRdb lists only in-frame clones, some missing. The sample lists about 140,000 clones; more than 85% were seen once. Germline CDR1 is LNHDA and CDR2 is SQIVND (reference sequence). V shed 9 bases and J 10 bases; nucleotides not matched to a gene: 9. The CDR3 runs to 13 residues. Study results and limitations: Spike-specific TCR breadth and depth rose after two AZD1222 doses.

The sample here was peripheral blood, taken on day 0 of AZD1222 vaccination. The chain employs TRBV19 and TRBJ1-6; 7 nucleotides line up with TRBD1. The clonotype was recovered from an adult in good health. The CDR3 DNA follows: TGTGCCAGCCACCTAGACAGGGCATCACCCCTCCACTTT. Translated: CASHLDRASPLHF.